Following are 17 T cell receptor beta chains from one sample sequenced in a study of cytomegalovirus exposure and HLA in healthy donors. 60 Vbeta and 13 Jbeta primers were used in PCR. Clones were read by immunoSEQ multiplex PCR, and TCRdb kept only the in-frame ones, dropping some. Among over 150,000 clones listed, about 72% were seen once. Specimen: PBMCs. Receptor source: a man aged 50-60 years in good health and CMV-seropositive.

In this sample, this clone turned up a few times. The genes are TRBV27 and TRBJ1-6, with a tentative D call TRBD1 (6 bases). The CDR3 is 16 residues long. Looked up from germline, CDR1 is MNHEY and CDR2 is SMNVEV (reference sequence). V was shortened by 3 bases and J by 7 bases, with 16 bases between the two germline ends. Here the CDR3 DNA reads TGTGCCAGCAGTTTTCTGAGTACAGGGACCAATTCACCCCTCCACTTT. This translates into CASSFLSTGTNSPLHF.

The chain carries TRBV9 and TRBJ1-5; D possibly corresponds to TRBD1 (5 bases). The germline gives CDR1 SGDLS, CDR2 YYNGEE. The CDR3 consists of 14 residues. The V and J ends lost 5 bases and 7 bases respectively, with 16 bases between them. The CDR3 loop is CASSVGPGGQPQHF. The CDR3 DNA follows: TGTGCCAGCAGTGTCGGGCCGGGGGGACAGCCCCAGCATTTT.

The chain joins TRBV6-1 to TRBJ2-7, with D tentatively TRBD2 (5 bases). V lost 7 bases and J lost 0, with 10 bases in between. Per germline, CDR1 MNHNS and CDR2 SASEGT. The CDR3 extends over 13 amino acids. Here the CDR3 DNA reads TGTGCCAGCACCCGGGAAAACTCCTACGAGCAGTACTTC. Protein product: CASTRENSYEQYF.

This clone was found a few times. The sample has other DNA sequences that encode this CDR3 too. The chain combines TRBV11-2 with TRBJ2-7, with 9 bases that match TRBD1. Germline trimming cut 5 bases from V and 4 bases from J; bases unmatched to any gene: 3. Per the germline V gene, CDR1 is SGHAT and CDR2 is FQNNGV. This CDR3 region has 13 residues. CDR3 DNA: TGTGCCAGCAGCCAGGACAGGGGTTACGAGCAGTACTTC. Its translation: CASSQDRGYEQYF.

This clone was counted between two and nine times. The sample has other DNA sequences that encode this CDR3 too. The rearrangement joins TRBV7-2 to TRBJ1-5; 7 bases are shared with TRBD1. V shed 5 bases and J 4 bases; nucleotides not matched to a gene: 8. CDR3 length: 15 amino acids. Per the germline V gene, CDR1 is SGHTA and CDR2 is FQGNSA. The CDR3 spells CASSPRQGGNQPQHF. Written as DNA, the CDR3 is TGTGCCAGCAGCCCCCGACAGGGTGGTAATCAGCCCCAGCATTTT.

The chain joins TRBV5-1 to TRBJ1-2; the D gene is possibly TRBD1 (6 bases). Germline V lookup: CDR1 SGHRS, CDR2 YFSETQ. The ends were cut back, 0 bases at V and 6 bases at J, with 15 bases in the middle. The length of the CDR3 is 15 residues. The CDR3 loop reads CASSLAGRGLNGYTF. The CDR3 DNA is TGCGCCAGCAGCTTGGCCGGCAGGGGATTAAATGGCTACACCTTC.

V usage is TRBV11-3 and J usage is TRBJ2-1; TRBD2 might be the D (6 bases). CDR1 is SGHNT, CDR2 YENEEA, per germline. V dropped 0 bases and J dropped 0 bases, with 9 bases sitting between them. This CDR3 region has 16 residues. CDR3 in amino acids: CASSLDRGASYNEQFF. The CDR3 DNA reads TGTGCCAGCAGCTTAGATCGCGGGGCCTCCTACAATGAGCAGTTCTTC.

CDR3 protein: CASRGQGGGYEQYF. As DNA, the CDR3 is TGTGCCAGCAGAGGACAGGGCGGCGGCTACGAGCAGTACTTC. V gene TRBV11-2 combines with J gene TRBJ2-7; 8 nucleotides agree with TRBD1. Losses at the gene ends were 6 bases for V and 3 bases for J; bases not matched to a gene: 7. The germline V gene encodes CDR1 SGHAT and CDR2 FQNNGV. The CDR3 runs to 14 residues. The full variable domain, with the rest looked up from reference TRBV11-2 and TRBJ2-7, is EAGVAQSPRYKIIEKRQSVAFWCNPISGHATLYWYQQILGQGPKLLIQFQNNGVVDDSQLPKDRFSAERLKGVDSTLKIQPAKLEDSAVYLCASRGQGGGYEQYFGPGTRLTVT.

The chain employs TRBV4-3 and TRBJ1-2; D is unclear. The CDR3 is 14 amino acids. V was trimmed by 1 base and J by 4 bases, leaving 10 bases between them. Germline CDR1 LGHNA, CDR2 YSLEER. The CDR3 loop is CASSQAPDTYGYTF. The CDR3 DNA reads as TGCGCCAGCAGCCAAGCCCCTGACACCTATGGCTACACCTTC.

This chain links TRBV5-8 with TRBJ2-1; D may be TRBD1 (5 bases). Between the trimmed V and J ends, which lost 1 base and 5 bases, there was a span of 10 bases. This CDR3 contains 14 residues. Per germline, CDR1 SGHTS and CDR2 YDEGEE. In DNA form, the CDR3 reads TGTGCCAGCAGCTTGCCAGGGATCCACAATGAGCAGTTCTTC. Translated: CASSLPGIHNEQFF.

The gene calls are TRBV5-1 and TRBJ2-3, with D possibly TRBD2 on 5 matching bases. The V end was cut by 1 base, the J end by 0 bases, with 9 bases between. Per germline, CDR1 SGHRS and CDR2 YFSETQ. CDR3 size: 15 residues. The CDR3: CASSLRTGSTDTQYF. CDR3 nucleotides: TGCGCCAGCAGCTTGAGGACGGGAAGCACAGATACGCAGTATTTT.

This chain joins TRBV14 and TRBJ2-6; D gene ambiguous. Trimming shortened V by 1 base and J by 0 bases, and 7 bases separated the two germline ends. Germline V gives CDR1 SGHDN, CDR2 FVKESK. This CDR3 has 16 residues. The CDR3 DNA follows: TGTGCCAGCAGCCAAGTCTCACACTCTGGGGCCAACGTCCTGACTTTC. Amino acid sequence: CASSQVSHSGANVLTF. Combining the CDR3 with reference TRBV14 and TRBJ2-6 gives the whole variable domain EAGVTQFPSHSVIEKGQTVTLRCDPISGHDNLYWYRRVMGKEIKFLLHFVKESKQDESGMPNNRFLAERTGGTYSTLKVQPAELEDSGVYFCASSQVSHSGANVLTFGAGSRLTVL.

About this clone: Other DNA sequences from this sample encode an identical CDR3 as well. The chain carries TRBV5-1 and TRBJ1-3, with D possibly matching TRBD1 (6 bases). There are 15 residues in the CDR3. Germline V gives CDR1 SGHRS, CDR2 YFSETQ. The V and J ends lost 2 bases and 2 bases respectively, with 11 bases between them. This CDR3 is CASSLMTGTGNTIYF. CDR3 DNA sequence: TGCGCCAGCAGCTTAATGACAGGCACTGGAAACACCATATATTTT. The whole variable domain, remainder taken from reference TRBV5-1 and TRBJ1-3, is KAGVTQTPRYLIKTRGQQVTLSCSPISGHRSVSWYQQTPGQGLQFLFEYFSETQRNKGNFPGRFSGRQFSNSRSEMNVSTLELGDSALYLCASSLMTGTGNTIYFGEGSWLTVV.

The CDR3 nucleotides read TGTGCCAGTGCCGGGACATCCTCTGGAAACACCATATATTTT. This translates into CASAGTSSGNTIYF. The chain recombines TRBV5-6 with TRBJ1-3; TRBD1 is a possible D gene (6 bases). Trimming took 8 bases from V and 0 from J, leaving 12 bases between them. This CDR3 is 14 amino acids long. The germline gives CDR1 SGHDT, CDR2 YYEEEE. The full variable domain, in which reference TRBV5-6 and TRBJ1-3 provide the parts outside the CDR3, is DAGVTQSPTHLIKTRGQQVTLRCSPKSGHDTVSWYQQALGQGPQFIFQYYEEEERQRGNFPDRFSGHQFPNYSSELNVNALLLGDSALYLCASAGTSSGNTIYFGEGSWLTVV.

The CDR3 sequence: CASSYSIGRGTEAFF. The CDR3 nucleotides are TGTGCCAGCAGTTACTCGATAGGTCGGGGGACTGAAGCTTTCTTT. This sequence joins TRBV6-6 and TRBJ1-1; TRBD1 is a possible D gene (5 bases). Trimming shortened V by 0 bases and J by 5 bases, and 13 bases separated the two germline ends. CDR1 MNHNY and CDR2 SVGAGI come from the germline V gene (reference sequence). The CDR3 length is 15 residues.

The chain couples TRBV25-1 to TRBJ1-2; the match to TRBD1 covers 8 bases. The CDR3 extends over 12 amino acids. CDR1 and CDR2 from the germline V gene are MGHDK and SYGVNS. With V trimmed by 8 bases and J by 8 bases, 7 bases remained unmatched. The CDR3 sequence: CASPRQGHGYTF. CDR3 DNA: TGTGCCAGCCCCAGACAGGGGCACGGCTACACCTTC.

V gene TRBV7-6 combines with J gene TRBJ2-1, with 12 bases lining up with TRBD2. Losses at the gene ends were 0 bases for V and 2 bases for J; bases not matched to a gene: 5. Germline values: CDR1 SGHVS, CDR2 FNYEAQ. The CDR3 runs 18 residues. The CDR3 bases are TGTGCCAGCAGCTTAGCCCTAGCGGGGGGGAGCCCCTACAATGAGCAGTTCTTC. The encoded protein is CASSLALAGGSPYNEQFF.